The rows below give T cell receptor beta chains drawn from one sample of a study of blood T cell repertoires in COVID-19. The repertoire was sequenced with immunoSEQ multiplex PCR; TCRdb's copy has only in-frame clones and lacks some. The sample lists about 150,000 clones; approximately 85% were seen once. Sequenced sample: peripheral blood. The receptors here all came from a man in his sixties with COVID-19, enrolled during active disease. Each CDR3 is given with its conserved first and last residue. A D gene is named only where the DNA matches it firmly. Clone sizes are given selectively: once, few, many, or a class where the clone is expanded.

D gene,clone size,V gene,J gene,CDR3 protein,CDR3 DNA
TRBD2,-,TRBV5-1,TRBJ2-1,CASSLSGGPTDNEQFF,TGCGCCAGCAGCTTGAGCGGGGGGCCCACGGACAATGAGCAGTTCTTC
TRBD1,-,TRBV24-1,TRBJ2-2,CAASDPRTGVSSGTGELFF,TGTGCCGCCAGTGATCCGAGAACAGGGGTTTCTTCAGGTACCGGGGAGCTGTTTTTT
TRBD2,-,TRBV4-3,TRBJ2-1,CASSQTPFFRGGRNEQFF,TGCGCCAGCAGCCAAACCCCCTTTTTCCGGGGGGGCCGCAATGAGCAGTTCTTC
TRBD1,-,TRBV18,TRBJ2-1,CASSRQGDEQFF,TGTGCCAGCTCACGCCAGGGGGATGAGCAGTTCTTC
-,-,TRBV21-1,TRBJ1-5,CASSTNGQGQPQHF,TGTGCCAGCAGCACAAACGGACAGGGTCAGCCCCAGCATTTT
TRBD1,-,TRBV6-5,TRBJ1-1,CASSRQGATEAFF,TGTGCCAGCAGCCGGCAGGGGGCGACTGAAGCTTTCTTT
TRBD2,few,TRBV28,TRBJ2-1,CASSLLAGENNEQFF,TGTGCCAGCAGCCTCCTAGCGGGAGAGAACAATGAGCAGTTCTTC
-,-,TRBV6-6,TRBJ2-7,CASGPSEQYF,TGTGCCAGCGGGCCTTCAGAGCAGTACTTC
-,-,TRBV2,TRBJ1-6,CASSDTRTDNSPLHF,TGTGCCAGCAGTGACACCCGGACAGATAATTCACCCCTCCACTTT
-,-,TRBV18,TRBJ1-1,CASSPPQTAAFF,TGTGCCAGCTCACCACCGCAGACAGCAGCTTTCTTT
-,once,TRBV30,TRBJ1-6,CAWDKRTAYNSPLHF,TGTGCCTGGGATAAAAGGACAGCTTATAATTCACCCCTCCACTTT
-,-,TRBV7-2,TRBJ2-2,CASSFRLSETGLRRELFF,TGTGCCAGCAGCTTTCGGTTGTCGGAAACGGGACTCCGGCGGGAGCTGTTTTTT
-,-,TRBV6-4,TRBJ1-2,CASTSFRGAANYGYTF,TGTGCCAGCACCTCCTTTCGCGGGGCAGCGAACTATGGCTACACCTTC
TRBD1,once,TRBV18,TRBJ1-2,CASSTGGYGYTF,TGTGCCAGCTCAACAGGGGGCTATGGCTACACCTTC
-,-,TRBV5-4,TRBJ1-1,CAYRGANTEAFF,TGTGCCTACCGCGGGGCGAACACTGAAGCTTTCTTT
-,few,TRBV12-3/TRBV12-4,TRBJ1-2,CASSLGRRYGYTF,TGTGCCAGCAGTTTGGGGCGTCGCTATGGCTACACCTTC
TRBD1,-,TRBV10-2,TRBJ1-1,CASKQSGQGNTEAFF,TGCGCCAGCAAACAATCCGGACAGGGGAACACTGAAGCTTTCTTT
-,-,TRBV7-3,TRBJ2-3,CASSLDSGFSTDTQYF,TGTGCCAGCAGCTTAGACTCGGGGTTTAGCACAGATACGCAGTATTTT
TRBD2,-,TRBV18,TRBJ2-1,CASSLIAGPSSYNEQFF,TGTGCCAGCTCACTGATAGCGGGGCCCAGCTCCTACAATGAGCAGTTCTTC
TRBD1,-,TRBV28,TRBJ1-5,CASSRQGSFQPQHF,TGTGCCAGCAGTCGACAGGGGTCGTTTCAGCCCCAGCATTTT
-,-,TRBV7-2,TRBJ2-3,CASSSRQSADTQYF,TGTGCCAGCAGCTCCAGACAGTCTGCGGATACGCAGTATTTT
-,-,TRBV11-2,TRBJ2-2,CASSLIVGELFF,TGTGCCAGCAGCTTGATAGTCGGGGAGCTGTTTTTT
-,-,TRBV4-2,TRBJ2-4,CASSQDLAGAQTKNIQYF,TGTGCCAGCAGCCAAGATCTGGCGGGCGCCCAAACCAAAAACATTCAGTACTTC
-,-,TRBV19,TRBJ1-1,CASSIPGYRTEAFF,TGTGCCAGTAGTATCCCCGGGTATCGCACTGAAGCTTTCTTT
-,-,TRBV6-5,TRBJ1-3,CASSQAYSGNTIYF,TGTGCCAGCAGCCAGGCGTACTCTGGAAACACCATATATTTT
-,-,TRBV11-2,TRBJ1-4,CASSRNGVSDEKLFF,TGTGCCAGCAGCCGTAACGGGGTATCGGATGAAAAACTGTTTTTT
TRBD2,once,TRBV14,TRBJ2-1,CASSQGIGLAGVHLNEQFF,TGTGCCAGCAGCCAAGGGATCGGTCTAGCGGGAGTACATTTGAATGAGCAGTTCTTC
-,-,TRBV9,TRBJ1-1,CASSVGGDGTEAFF,TGTGCCAGCAGCGTGGGAGGGGATGGCACTGAAGCTTTCTTT
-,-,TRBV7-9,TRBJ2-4,CASSLAQAKNIQYF,TGTGCCAGCAGCTTAGCCCAAGCCAAAAACATTCAGTACTTC
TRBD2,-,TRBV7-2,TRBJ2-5,CASSAGRVETQYF,TGTGCCAGCAGCGCCGGGAGGGTTGAGACCCAGTACTTC
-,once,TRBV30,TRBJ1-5,CAWSTDSSNQPQHF,TGTGCCTGGAGTACTGACAGTAGCAATCAGCCCCAGCATTTT
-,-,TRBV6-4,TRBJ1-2,CASSDTAGFNYGYTF,TGTGCCAGCAGTGACACGGCGGGGTTTAACTATGGCTACACCTTC
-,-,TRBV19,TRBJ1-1,CASSMEWSLNTEAFF,TGTGCCAGTAGTATGGAGTGGTCCCTGAACACTGAAGCTTTCTTT
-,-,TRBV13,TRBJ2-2,CASSLARGNTGELFF,TGTGCCAGCAGCTTAGCCAGGGGGAACACCGGGGAGCTGTTTTTT
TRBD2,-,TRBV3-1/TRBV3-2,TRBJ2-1,CASSHGGLRTSGGNNEQFF,TGTGCCAGCAGCCATGGGGGCTTGAGGACTAGCGGCGGGAACAATGAGCAGTTCTTC
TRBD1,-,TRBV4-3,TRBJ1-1,CASSQEMVRGRGTEAFF,TGCGCCAGCAGCCAGGAGATGGTCAGGGGGCGAGGCACTGAAGCTTTCTTT
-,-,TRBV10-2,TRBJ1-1,CASRARETGNTEAFF,TGCGCCAGCAGGGCGAGGGAGACCGGTAACACTGAAGCTTTCTTT
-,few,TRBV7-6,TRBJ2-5,CASSLEGRGVWETQYF,TGTGCCAGCAGCTTAGAGGGCAGGGGAGTTTGGGAGACCCAGTACTTC
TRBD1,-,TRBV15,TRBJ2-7,CATSRGGRGPNF,TGTGCCACCAGCAGAGGGGGCAGGGGGCCTAACTTC
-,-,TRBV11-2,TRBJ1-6,CASSFEAGNSPLHF,TGTGCCAGCAGCTTCGAGGCGGGTAATTCACCCCTCCACTTT
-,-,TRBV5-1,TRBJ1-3,CASSFNWAYGNTIYF,TGCGCCAGCAGCTTCAATTGGGCTTATGGAAACACCATATATTTT
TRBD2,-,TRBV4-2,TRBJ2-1,CASTGTSGSGEQFF,TGTGCCAGTACCGGGACTAGCGGGAGTGGTGAGCAGTTCTTC
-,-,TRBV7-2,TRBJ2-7,CASRRDSYEQYF,TGTGCCAGCAGACGCGACAGCTACGAGCAGTACTTC
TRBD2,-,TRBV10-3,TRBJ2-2,CAIQRAGGDTGELFF,TGTGCCATCCAGAGGGCGGGGGGTGACACCGGGGAGCTGTTTTTT
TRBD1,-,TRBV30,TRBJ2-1,CAWSRSPVGTGLYNEQFF,TGTGCCTGGAGTCGGAGCCCCGTTGGGACAGGCCTATACAATGAGCAGTTCTTC